The subject of this entry is one T cell receptor beta chain. This clonotype was observed a handful of times. The target of this receptor is not known. The record has no base qualities; no much larger clone is one base away. The sample originates from a study of CD8 T cells in ankylosing spondylitis (dated 2017 in TCRdb). Background on the whole study: The study profiled T cell receptor beta repertoires in healthy donors and ankylosing spondylitis patients to find disease-linked TCR variants. The full study cohort was made up of about two dozen ankylosing spondylitis patients and 95 to 130 healthy donors. Peripheral blood samples were taken, and synovial fluid was additionally collected from ankylosing spondylitis patients.

Based on the germline V gene (reference sequence), the CDR1 and CDR2 sequences are LNHNV and YYDKDF. V loses 0 bases at its end and J loses 11 bases; junction bases beyond the gene matches: 12. The CDR3 sequence holds 16 residues, the cysteine and phenylalanine included. Left in the record is the CDR3 DNA by itself, 48 bases read in frame from the first base. TCRdb shows the sequencer as Illumina HiSeq 2500. Quantitative 5'-RACE with molecular barcodes was the method used to prepare the TCR beta libraries. Per the original workflow: Disease-linked TCR variants were identified with a new computational method built on a probabilistic model of VDJ rearrangement. The public reads were run again by TCRdb, first through fastp at Q25 and then through MiXCR, and only productive beta chains were kept. Merged by CDR3 protein, the rows form single entries marked with the most common genes and DNA. TCRdb assigned the V and J calls; the authors' analysis was not used. The sample has about 450,000 distinct CDR3 sequences on record, roughly 26% of them singletons. About 0.9% of the sample comes from the top ten.

Overall study outcomes, separate from this receptor: The disease-linked clones were reported as significantly enriched in matched synovial fluid samples from ankylosing spondylitis patients. The disease-linked clones had a CD8+ phenotype and were found at relatively low frequencies in peripheral blood. A TCR beta motif of several highly homologous amino acid variants appeared characteristic of blood from ankylosing spondylitis patients. Some motif variants were previously reported in synovial fluid and blood of reactive arthritis patients, suggesting common disease-initiation mechanisms.

The TCR originated in a male donor with ankylosing spondylitis. This chain joins TRBV15 to TRBJ2-1; 8 middle bases align to TRBD2. Sequencing input: blood, either unsorted or a sorted T cell fraction (not recorded which). The DNA reads TGTGCCACCAGCAGAGATCGGGGACTAGTCGGCGGGAAGCAGTTCTTC. Its translation is CATSRDRGLVGGKQFF.